Listed here are 12 T cell receptor beta chains from one sample, sequenced in a study of PD-L1 blockade in urothelial cancer. Assay used: immunoSEQ multiplex PCR; TCRdb lists only in-frame clones, some missing. Counted here are around 110,000 clones, around 89% occurring once; the ten biggest clones make up about 1.8%. As for time point: peripheral blood 6 weeks after treatment start. The sequencing used PBMCs, collected around atezolizumab (anti-PD-L1) treatment. The receptors originated from a man aged 55 to 69 with urothelial cancer.

This sequence joins TRBV6-5 and TRBJ2-5; D gene unclear. This CDR3 comprises 12 residues. Germline CDR1 and CDR2: MNHEY and SVGAGI. Trimming shortened V by 2 bases and J by 6 bases, and 7 bases separated the two germline ends. CDR3 sequence (DNA): TGTGCCAGCAGTTACGATTGGCAGACCCAGTACTTC. It yields the protein CASSYDWQTQYF.

The genes are TRBV28 and TRBJ1-2, with D possibly TRBD1 on 5 matching bases. Germline CDR1 MDHEN, CDR2 SYDVKM. The CDR3 covers 15 residues. V lost 7 bases, J lost 4 bases, and 19 bases lay in between. CDR3 sequence reads: CASTLRDLRAYGYTF. The CDR3 DNA sequence: TGTGCCAGCACCCTGCGGGACCTAAGAGCCTATGGCTACACCTTC.

The rearrangement joins TRBV5-6 to TRBJ1-5; D might be TRBD1 (5 bases). From germline, CDR1 is SGHDT and CDR2 YYEEEE. This CDR3 contains 15 residues. The V end lost 4 bases, the J end lost 4 bases, and 15 bases lay between the germline ends. The chain's CDR3 is CASSNWGLSNQPQHF. The CDR3 DNA sequence: TGTGCCAGCAGCAACTGGGGCCTCTCGAATCAGCCCCAGCATTTT.

This clone was counted a single time. The V and J genes are TRBV10-3 and TRBJ2-1; 13 bases are shared with TRBD2. This CDR3 spans 14 amino acids. Germline values: CDR1 ENHRY, CDR2 SYGVKD. J gave up 10 bases and V 9 bases, and 9 bases lay outside the gene matches. CDR3 protein: CAIARTSGSGEQFF. CDR3 nucleotide sequence: TGTGCCATAGCTAGGACTAGCGGGAGCGGGGAGCAGTTCTTC.

The V call is TRBV7-9, the J call TRBJ2-7; 9 nucleotides agree with TRBD2. Germline V gives CDR1 SEHNR, CDR2 FQNEAQ (reference sequence). This CDR3 comprises 16 residues. Unmatched junction bases numbered 10, after V lost 5 bases and J lost 2 bases. CDR3: CASSTSAGGDPYEQYF. Here the CDR3 DNA reads TGTGCCAGCAGCACCTCCGCGGGGGGGGACCCCTACGAGCAGTACTTC.

This chain connects TRBV28 to TRBJ2-7, with TRBD2 matching 9 bases. The J segment lost 2 bases and the V segment lost 4 bases, leaving 6 bases of the junction unmatched. The length of the CDR3 is 15 residues. Germline-derived CDR1 and CDR2 are MDHEN and SYDVKM. The CDR3 DNA reads as TGTGCCAGCAGTTCAACTAGCGGGCCTACCTACGAGCAGTACTTC. It encodes CASSSTSGPTYEQYF.

The sample holds one count of this clone. The chain carries TRBV19 and TRBJ2-3; possibly TRBD1 for D (6 bases). This CDR3 spans 12 amino acids. The V gene lost 5 bases and the J gene lost 7 bases, with 10 bases spanning the gap. In germline, CDR1 is LNHDA, CDR2 SQIVND (reference sequence). Here the CDR3 reads CASSPDRHTQYF. The CDR3, as DNA: TGTGCCAGTAGTCCGGACAGACATACGCAGTATTTT.

This clone turned up a few times. For the CDR3, the DNA is TGTGCCAGCCGCCGGAGCGACACCGGGGAGCTGTTTTTT. Protein: CASRRSDTGELFF. J is TRBJ2-2 and V is TRBV11-3; no clear D gene. The CDR3 is 13 residues long. Germline V CDR1 and CDR2: SGHNT, YENEEA. V shed 8 bases and J shed 3 bases, with 10 bases lying between them.

The chain carries TRBV28 and TRBJ1-4; D is unresolved. The germline CDR1 and CDR2 sequences are MDHEN and SYDVKM. V lost 4 bases and J lost 8, with 8 bases in between. CDR3 size: 12 residues. In nucleotides, the CDR3 is TGTGCCAGCAGTTCCAACTGGGAAAAACTGTTTTTT. Protein product: CASSSNWEKLFF. Full variable domain (missing parts from reference TRBV28 and TRBJ1-4): DVKVTQSSRYLVKRTGEKVFLECVQDMDHENMFWYRQDPGLGLRLIYFSYDVKMKEKGDIPEGYSVSREKKERFSLILESASTNQTSMYLCASSSNWEKLFFGSGTQLSVL.

V and J are TRBV28 and TRBJ1-2, with TRBD1 identical over 7 bases. CDR3 length equals 14 residues. Germline lookup yields CDR1 MDHEN and CDR2 SYDVKM. The J segment lost 4 bases and the V segment lost 6 bases, leaving 8 bases of the junction unmatched. CDR3 bases: TGTGCCAGCAGACGACAGGGTAGGGTCTATGGCTACACCTTC. Translation gives CASRRQGRVYGYTF.

The chain links TRBV5-5 to TRBJ2-3; tentatively, D is TRBD1 (6 bases). The length of the CDR3 is 14 residues. Germline-derived CDR1 and CDR2 are SGHKS and YYEKEE (reference sequence). V dropped 4 bases and J dropped 2 bases, with 11 bases sitting between them. CDR3 bases: TGTGCCAGCAGCACCGGGACACTCACAGATACGCAGTATTTT. Translated, it gives CASSTGTLTDTQYF.

The V gene is TRBV6-5, the J gene TRBJ2-3, with D perhaps TRBD1 (6 bases). V was shortened by 0 bases and J by 5 bases, with 12 bases between the two germline ends. The CDR3 length is 15 residues. Looked up from germline, CDR1 is MNHEY and CDR2 is SVGAGI. CDR3 DNA sequence: TGTGCCAGCAGTTACTCGAGAGTAGGGGGAGATACGCAGTATTTT. Protein product: CASSYSRVGGDTQYF.